What follows are 13 T cell receptor beta chains derived from one specimen sequenced in a study of siplizumab effects on memory and regulatory T cells. Method: immunoSEQ multiplex PCR; TCRdb's copy keeps in-frame clones and lacks some. The sample shows more than 85,000 clones, 75% to 95% of them seen only once. The sequenced material came from CD4+ T cells sorted from blood. Receptor source: a human donor in good health. Some clones in this sample may be carry-over from other donors' samples.

This clone was detected only once. This sequence joins TRBV6-5 and TRBJ1-1, with 7 bases that match TRBD1. There are 14 residues in the CDR3. The ends lost 5 bases at V and 1 base at J; junction bases unmatched: 4. The germline V gene has CDR1 MNHEY and CDR2 SVGAGI. The CDR3 spells CASSQRQGNTEAFF. The CDR3, as DNA: TGTGCCAGCAGTCAGCGACAGGGGAACACTGAAGCTTTCTTT.

The genes are TRBV4-2 and TRBJ1-2; tentatively, D is TRBD1 (6 bases). Germline V gene lookup returns CDR1 LGHNA and CDR2 YNFKEQ. V lost 0 bases and J 2 bases, leaving 16 bases between the germline ends. The CDR3 has 17 amino acids. CDR3 nucleotides: TGTGCCAGCAGCCAAGATGTTGGGACGGGACAAAACTATGGCTACACCTTC. Translating it yields CASSQDVGTGQNYGYTF.

This clone was observed once. This sequence joins TRBV7-3 and TRBJ2-3; 15 bases are a match to TRBD2. From germline, CDR1 is SGHTA and CDR2 FQGTGA. The V and J ends lost 5 bases and 6 bases, in that order; junction bases with no gene match: 6. CDR3 size: 16 residues. CDR3 coding DNA: TGTGCCAGCAGCGAGGGACTAGCGGGAGGTGCCGATACGCAGTATTTT. Encoded protein: CASSEGLAGGADTQYF.

This chain uses TRBV5-1 with TRBJ2-1, with 8 bases that match TRBD2. Per the germline V gene, CDR1 is SGHRS and CDR2 is YFSETQ. V lost 0 bases and J lost 7; bases outside the gene matches: 12. The CDR3 covers 17 residues. The CDR3 nucleotides read TGCGCCAGCAGCTTGGTTTTGGCGGGAGGTATTATAAATGAGCAGTTCTTC. The encoded protein is CASSLVLAGGIINEQFF.

This clone was recorded once. This chain joins TRBV11-3 and TRBJ1-1; D uncertain. The CDR3 is 13 amino acids. V was trimmed by 1 base and J by 5 bases, leaving 8 bases between them. The germline V gene has CDR1 SGHNT and CDR2 YENEEA. CDR3 in amino acids: CASSLGEGTEAFF. Written as DNA, the CDR3 is TGTGCCAGCAGCTTAGGTGAGGGAACTGAAGCTTTCTTT.

The J gene is TRBJ1-5, the V gene TRBV4-1; 9 bases match TRBD1. Looked up from germline, CDR1 is MGHRA and CDR2 is YSYEKL. There are 15 residues in the CDR3. The J segment lost 5 bases and the V segment lost 0 bases, leaving 2 bases of the junction unmatched. DNA for the CDR3: TGCGCCAGCAGCCAAGACGGACAGGGGTATCAGCCCCAGCATTTT. Its protein product is CASSQDGQGYQPQHF.

The chain links TRBV27 to TRBJ1-4, with a possible D match to TRBD1 (6 bases). Trimming removed 4 bases at V and 6 bases at J, with 12 bases between. The CDR3 totals 14 residues. Per the germline V gene, CDR1 is MNHEY and CDR2 is SMNVEV (reference sequence). This CDR3 reads CASSWGGAYEKLFF. CDR3 coding DNA: TGTGCCAGCAGTTGGGGGGGGGCTTATGAAAAACTGTTTTTT.

This chain connects TRBV18 to TRBJ2-2; 9 bases line up with TRBD2. The germline V gene has CDR1 KGHSH and CDR2 LQKENI. J was trimmed by 6 bases and V by 1 base; bases with no gene match: 6. The CDR3 runs to 16 residues. CDR3 in DNA: TGTGCCAGCTCACCACTTTGGACTAGCGAAGCCGGGGAGCTGTTTTTT. This gives the protein CASSPLWTSEAGELFF.

The chain couples TRBV28 to TRBJ1-1; D unresolved. Trimming pared 4 bases from V and 1 base from J, leaving 7 bases between. Germline assignment: CDR1 MDHEN and CDR2 SYDVKM. The CDR3 covers 13 residues. The CDR3 is CASSWQRNTEAFF. For the CDR3, the DNA is TGTGCCAGCAGTTGGCAGAGGAACACTGAAGCTTTCTTT. The variable domain in full, completed from reference TRBV28 and TRBJ1-1, reads DVKVTQSSRYLVKRTGEKVFLECVQDMDHENMFWYRQDPGLGLRLIYFSYDVKMKEKGDIPEGYSVSREKKERFSLILESASTNQTSMYLCASSWQRNTEAFFGQGTRLTVV.

The J gene is TRBJ2-1, the V gene TRBV7-2; 11 bases are a match to TRBD2. V lost 0 bases and J lost 5; bases outside the gene matches: 0. CDR3 length: 15 residues. Germline V gene sequence: CDR1 SGHTA, CDR2 FQGNSA. CDR3: CASSLALAGDNEQFF. In nucleotides, the CDR3 is TGTGCCAGCAGCTTAGCACTAGCGGGAGACAATGAGCAGTTCTTC.

The chain combines TRBV28 with TRBJ2-3; 9 bases align to TRBD2. Germline CDR1 and CDR2: MDHEN and SYDVKM. This CDR3 comprises 16 residues. V was pared by 4 bases and J by 3 bases, with 8 bases of the junction left unmatched. The CDR3 sequence: CASSSPASGNTDTQYF. CDR3 nucleotide sequence: TGTGCCAGCAGTTCCCCCGCTAGCGGGAATACAGATACGCAGTATTTT.

This chain connects TRBV29-1 to TRBJ2-7; TRBD2 aligns across 12 bases. V shed 4 bases, J shed 1 base, and the junction held 8 bases outside the gene matches. CDR1 is SQVTM and CDR2 is ANQGSEA in the germline V gene. The CDR3 sequence is 16 residues long. The CDR3 DNA reads TGCAGCGTTGTTGGACTAGCGGGATCGAAGTCCTACGAGCAGTACTTC. Translating gives CSVVGLAGSKSYEQYF.

This chain links TRBV27 with TRBJ2-4, with 7 bases lining up with TRBD2. In germline, CDR1 is MNHEY, CDR2 SMNVEV (reference sequence). J gave up 4 bases and V 2 bases, and 5 bases lay outside the gene matches. The CDR3 is 15 amino acids. The CDR3 is CASSLELATKNIQYF. The CDR3 bases are TGTGCCAGCAGTTTAGAACTAGCGACGAAAAACATTCAGTACTTC.